One TCR beta chain is described in this entry. Produced via immunoSEQ multiplex PCR; TCRdb's table is partial and in-frame only. The data show about 120,000 clones, with roughly 89% seen just once and about 4% held by the top ten. The data derive from a study of blood T cell repertoires in COVID-19. Study in general: COVID-19 samples, acute and convalescent, were from the United States, Italy and Spain.

A Seattle source enrolled patients during active infection and followed them longitudinally. Germline CDR1 reads LGHDT; CDR2 reads YNNKEL (reference sequence). Trimming at V came to 3 bases and at J to 0 bases, leaving 2 bases not matched to a gene. The CDR3 length is 15 residues. This clonotype originated in a woman in her sixties with COVID-19, enrolled during active disease. This sequence joins TRBV3-1 (or the pseudogene TRBV3-2) and TRBJ2-3; 8 nucleotides agree with TRBD2. Sequencing was performed on peripheral blood. The CDR3 sequence: CASSQAGGSTDTQYF. CDR3 nucleotides: TGTGCCAGCAGCCAGGCGGGGGGTAGCACAGATACGCAGTATTTT.